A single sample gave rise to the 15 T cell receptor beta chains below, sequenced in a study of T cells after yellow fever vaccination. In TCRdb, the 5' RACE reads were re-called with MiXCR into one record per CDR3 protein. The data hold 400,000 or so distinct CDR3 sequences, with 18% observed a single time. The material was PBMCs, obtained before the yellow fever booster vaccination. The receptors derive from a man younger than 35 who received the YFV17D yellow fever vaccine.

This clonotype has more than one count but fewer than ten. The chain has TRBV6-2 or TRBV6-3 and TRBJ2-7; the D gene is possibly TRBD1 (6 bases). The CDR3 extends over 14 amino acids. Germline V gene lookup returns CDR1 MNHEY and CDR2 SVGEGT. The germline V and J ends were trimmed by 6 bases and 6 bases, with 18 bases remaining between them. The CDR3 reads CASSPVPGHGEQYV. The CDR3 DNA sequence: TGTGCCAGCAGCCCAGTCCCGGGACATGGCGAGCAGTACGTC.

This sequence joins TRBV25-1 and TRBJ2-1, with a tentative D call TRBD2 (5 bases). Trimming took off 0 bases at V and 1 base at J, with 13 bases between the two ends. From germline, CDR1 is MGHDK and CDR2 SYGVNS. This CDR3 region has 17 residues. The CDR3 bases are TGTGCCAGCAGTGAATATACTAGGACGGCTTCCTACAATGAGCAGTTCTTC. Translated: CASSEYTRTASYNEQFF.

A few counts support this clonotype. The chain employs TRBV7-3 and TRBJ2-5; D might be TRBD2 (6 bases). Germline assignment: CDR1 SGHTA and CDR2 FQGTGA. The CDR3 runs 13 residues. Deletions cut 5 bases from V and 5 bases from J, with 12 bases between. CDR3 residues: CASSTGVGETQYF. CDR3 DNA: TGTGCCAGCAGCACGGGGGTTGGTGAGACCCAGTACTTC.

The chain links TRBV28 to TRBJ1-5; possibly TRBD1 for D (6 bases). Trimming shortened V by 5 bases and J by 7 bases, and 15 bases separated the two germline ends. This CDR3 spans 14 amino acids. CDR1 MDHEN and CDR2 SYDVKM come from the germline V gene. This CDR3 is CASSRQVWEQPQHF. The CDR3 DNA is TGTGCCAGCAGTCGACAGGTCTGGGAGCAGCCCCAGCATTTT. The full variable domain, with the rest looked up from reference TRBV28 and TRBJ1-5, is DVKVTQSSRYLVKRTGEKVFLECVQDMDHENMFWYRQDPGLGLRLIYFSYDVKMKEKGDIPEGYSVSREKKERFSLILESASTNQTSMYLCASSRQVWEQPQHFGDGTRLSIL.

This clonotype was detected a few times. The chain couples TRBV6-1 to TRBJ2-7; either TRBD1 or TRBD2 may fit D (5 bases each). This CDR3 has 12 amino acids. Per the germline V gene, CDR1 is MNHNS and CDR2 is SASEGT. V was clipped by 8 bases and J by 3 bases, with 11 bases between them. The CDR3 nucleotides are TGTGCCAGCTCGGGACGGGGCTACGAGCAGTACGTC. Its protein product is CASSGRGYEQYV.

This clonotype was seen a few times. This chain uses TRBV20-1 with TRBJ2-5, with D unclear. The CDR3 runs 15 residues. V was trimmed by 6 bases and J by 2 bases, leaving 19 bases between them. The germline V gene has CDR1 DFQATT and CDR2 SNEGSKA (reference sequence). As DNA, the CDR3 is TGCAGTGCCCCGCCCCCGCGACCCTTACAAGAGACCCAGTACTTC. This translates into CSAPPPRPLQETQYF.

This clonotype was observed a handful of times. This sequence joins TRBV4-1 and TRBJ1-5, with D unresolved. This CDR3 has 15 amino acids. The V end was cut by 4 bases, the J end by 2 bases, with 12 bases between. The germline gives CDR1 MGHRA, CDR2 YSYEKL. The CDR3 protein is CASSPRWVGNQPQHF. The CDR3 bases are TGCGCCAGCAGCCCCCGATGGGTAGGCAATCAGCCCCAGCATTTT.

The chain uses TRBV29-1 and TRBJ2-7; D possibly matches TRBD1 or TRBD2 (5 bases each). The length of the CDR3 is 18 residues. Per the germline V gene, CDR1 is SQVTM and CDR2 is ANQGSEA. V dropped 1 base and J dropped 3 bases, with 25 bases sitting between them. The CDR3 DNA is TGCAGCGTTGAAGTCGTCAGGGTATCCCCGACTCGGGACTACGAGCAGTACGTC. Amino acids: CSVEVVRVSPTRDYEQYV.

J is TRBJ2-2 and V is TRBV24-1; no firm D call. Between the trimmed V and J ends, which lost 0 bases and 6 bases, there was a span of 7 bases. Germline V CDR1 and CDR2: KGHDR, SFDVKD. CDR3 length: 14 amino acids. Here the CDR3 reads CATSDLRGAGELFF. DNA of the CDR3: TGTGCCACCAGTGATTTGCGAGGCGCCGGGGAGCTGTTTTTT.

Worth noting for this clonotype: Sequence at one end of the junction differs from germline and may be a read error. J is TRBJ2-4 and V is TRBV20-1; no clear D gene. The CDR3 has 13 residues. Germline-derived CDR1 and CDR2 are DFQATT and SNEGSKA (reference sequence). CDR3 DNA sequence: TGCAGTGCCAGAGAGTTAGCCAAAAACATTCAGTACTTC. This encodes CSARELAKNIQYF.

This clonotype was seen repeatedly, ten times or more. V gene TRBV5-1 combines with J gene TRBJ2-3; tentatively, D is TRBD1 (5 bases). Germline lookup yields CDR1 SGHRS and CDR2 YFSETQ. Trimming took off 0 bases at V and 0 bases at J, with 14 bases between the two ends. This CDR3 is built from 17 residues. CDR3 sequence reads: CASSLGRGQGSTDTQYF. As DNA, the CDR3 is TGCGCCAGCAGCTTGGGCCGCGGTCAGGGTAGCACAGATACGCAGTATTTT. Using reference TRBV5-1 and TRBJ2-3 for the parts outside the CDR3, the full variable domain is KAGVTQTPRYLIKTRGQQVTLSCSPISGHRSVSWYQQTPGQGLQFLFEYFSETQRNKGNFPGRFSGRQFSNSRSEMNVSTLELGDSALYLCASSLGRGQGSTDTQYFGPGTRLTVL.

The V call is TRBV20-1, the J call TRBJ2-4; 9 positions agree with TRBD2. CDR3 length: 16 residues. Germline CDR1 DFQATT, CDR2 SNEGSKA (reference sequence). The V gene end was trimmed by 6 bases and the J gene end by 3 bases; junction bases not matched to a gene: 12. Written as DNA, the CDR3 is TGCAGTGCAGCGGCGGCGGCTAGCGGGGACAAAAACATTCAGTACTTC. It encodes CSAAAAASGDKNIQYF.

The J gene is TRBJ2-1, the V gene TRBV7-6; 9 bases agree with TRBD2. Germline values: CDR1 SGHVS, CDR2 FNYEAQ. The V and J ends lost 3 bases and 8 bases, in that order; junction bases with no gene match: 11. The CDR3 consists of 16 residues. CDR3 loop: CASSLVGGGALDEQFF. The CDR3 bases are TGTGCCAGCAGCTTGGTGGGCGGGGGGGCCTTGGATGAGCAGTTCTTC.

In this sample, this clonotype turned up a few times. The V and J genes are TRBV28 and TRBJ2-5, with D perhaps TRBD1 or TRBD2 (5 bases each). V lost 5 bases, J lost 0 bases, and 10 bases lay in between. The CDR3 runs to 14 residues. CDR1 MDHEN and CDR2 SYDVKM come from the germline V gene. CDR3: CASSTPGHQETQYF. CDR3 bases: TGTGCCAGCAGTACCCCGGGACACCAAGAGACCCAGTACTTC.

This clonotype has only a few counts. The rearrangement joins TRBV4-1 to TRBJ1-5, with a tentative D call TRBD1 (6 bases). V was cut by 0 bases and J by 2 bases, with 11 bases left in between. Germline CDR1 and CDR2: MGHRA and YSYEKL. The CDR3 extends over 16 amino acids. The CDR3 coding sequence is TGCGCCAGCAGCCAAGAGCGGGGGCTGGGCAATCAGCCCCAGCATTTT. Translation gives CASSQERGLGNQPQHF.